These T cell receptor beta chains were read from a single sample in a study of identical twins. TCRdb re-derived calls from the 5' RACE reads in MiXCR, one entry per CDR3 protein. Of more than 650,000 distinct CDR3 sequences in the sample, around 6% are singletons; the top ten hold approximately 1.6%. Sequenced: naive T cells sorted from blood. These receptors all stem from a man aged 18 to 29 in good health. Both conserved end residues are part of each CDR3. Fields, in order: D gene, J gene, V gene, CDR3 protein. A D gene is named only where the DNA matches it firmly.

TRBD2 TRBJ2-5 TRBV20-1 CSADDLAGTQETQYF
TRBD1 TRBJ2-2 TRBV2 CASRAVDRGWPGELFF
TRBD2 TRBJ2-1 TRBV9 CASSVEGSGRYNEQFF
- TRBJ2-3 TRBV5-1 CASSQPGRRPDTQYF
TRBD2 TRBJ2-6 TRBV28 CASSLLELSGRASGANVLTF
- TRBJ2-1 TRBV29-1 CSVSFTGYSVVEQFF
- TRBJ2-5 TRBV6-6 CASLRARQETQYF
TRBD1 TRBJ2-2 TRBV12-3/TRBV12-4 CASSQGDTGELFF
TRBD2 TRBJ2-7 TRBV20-1 CSADLAGGTYEQYF
TRBD2 TRBJ2-5 TRBV20-1 CSARTSGWGETQYF
- TRBJ1-1 TRBV29-1 CSVETGLNTEAFF
- TRBJ1-3 TRBV6-2/TRBV6-3 CASTMSGNTIYF
- TRBJ2-5 TRBV20-1 CSAREDGYQETQYF
- TRBJ2-1 TRBV12-3/TRBV12-4 CASSPSLGVHYNEQFF
- TRBJ1-3 TRBV7-6 CASSLNLQFSGNTIYF
- TRBJ2-7 TRBV12-3/TRBV12-4 CASSLVTPYEQYF
TRBD1 TRBJ2-5 TRBV7-2 CASSTERGQMGTQYF
- TRBJ2-7 TRBV27 CASSLRGGVYEQYF